Below, one T cell receptor beta chain is given with its context. What it recognizes is unknown. The data were taken from a study of blood T cells in healthy people across ages. General study results and limits: Long-lived donors had more naive CD4+ cells and higher diversity than aged donors.

Through a sample-barcoded 5' primer and a J-beta primer mix, a second PCR was run for roughly 6 to 11 cycles. All cDNA molecules were each tagged by a template-switch adaptor with 12 random nucleotides. Each CDR3 protein is one row after TCRdb ran MiXCR on the 5' RACE reads. The sample has 750,000 to 950,000 distinct CDR3 sequences, roughly 50% seen once. The people who gave samples were healthy Caucasians from Russia, aged roughly 6 to 100. From germline, CDR1 is MNHEY and CDR2 SMNVEV (reference sequence). The CDR3 contains 15 residues. The V end was cut by 8 bases, the J end by 4 bases, with 20 bases between.

Input material: blood. The chain carries TRBV27 and TRBJ1-2; maybe TRBD1 (6 bases). This TCR came from a man older than 75 in good health. The CDR3 region has the DNA TGTGCCAGCTTCCGGCCTCAGGGACAAGGCTATGGCTACACCTTC. Residues: CASFRPQGQGYGYTF.